Listed below are T cell receptor beta chains from one sample, sequenced in a study of identical twins. MiXCR was run by TCRdb on the 5' RACE reads, yielding one entry per CDR3 protein. The data hold 550,000 to 800,000 distinct CDR3 sequences, with about 7% observed a single time. These data were also filed under a second study, of yellow fever vaccine responses in identical twins.

Sequencing was performed on PBMCs. The receptors shown here come from a woman under 30 in good health. CDR3s include the opening cysteine and the closing phenylalanine or tryptophan.

v_gene,j_gene,CDR3aa
TRBV12-5,TRBJ2-1,CASGLVLAGGPREQFF
TRBV2,TRBJ1-5,CASSESRLDSNQPQHF
TRBV27,TRBJ2-5,CASSLTSAGVGETQYF
TRBV5-1,TRBJ2-4,CASSPGLAGGLLAKNIQYF
TRBV4-1,TRBJ1-5,CASSPGSSRRAQHF
TRBV4-2,TRBJ1-6,CASSQGGGSAYNSPLHF
TRBV13,TRBJ2-1,CASSPPGGDEQFF
TRBV5-1,TRBJ2-1,CASSLAGTGVGNEQFF
TRBV11-2,TRBJ2-1,CASSLDCGWAGRYNEQFF
TRBV28,TRBJ2-5,CASSLPTGAETQYF
TRBV14,TRBJ1-6,CASSQRQNNSPLHF
TRBV4-1,TRBJ1-5,CASSMIASNQPQHF
TRBV6-1,TRBJ2-7,CASSRDKDGEQYF
TRBV4-1,TRBJ2-7,CASSRELGYSYEQYF
TRBV7-9,TRBJ2-1,CASSLGPQLINEQFF
TRBV12-3/TRBV12-4,TRBJ2-5,CASSWGRTGGRETQYF
TRBV10-1,TRBJ2-5,CASSGAGPGETQYF
TRBV20-1,TRBJ2-5,CSARNFFRDSRNQETQYF
TRBV29-1,TRBJ1-5,CSVGGTGINQPQHF
TRBV29-1,TRBJ2-5,CSLTTGGETQYF
TRBV15,TRBJ1-1,CATSDRTGLNTEAFF
TRBV4-1,TRBJ2-2,CASRSETNTGELFF
TRBV12-3/TRBV12-4,TRBJ2-1,CASSLRSGEVNEQFF
TRBV25-1,TRBJ1-2,CASSEYMRREGRGVGGYTF
TRBV6-5,TRBJ2-7,CASSYDTSAANYEQYF
TRBV6-6,TRBJ2-5,CASSYWAETQYF
TRBV28,TRBJ2-1,CASADGTGINEQFF
TRBV20-1,TRBJ1-6,CSARDRQGNSPLHF
TRBV9,TRBJ1-1,CASSPGQGAFF
TRBV24-1,TRBJ2-2,CATSDPGTGVGTGELFF
TRBV11-2,TRBJ2-3,CASSLNGKAIDTQYF
TRBV27,TRBJ2-1,CATQRAGGRYEQFF
TRBV28,TRBJ1-4,CASSSAGTTNEKLFF
TRBV7-9,TRBJ1-2,CASSLVPQGLTDGYTF
TRBV29-1,TRBJ2-3,CSVERARTDTQYF
TRBV18,TRBJ2-1,CASSPPGLADFNEQFF
TRBV18,TRBJ2-5,CASAPTGMETQYF
TRBV12-3/TRBV12-4,TRBJ2-3,CASSPLGQAGTDTQYF
TRBV24-1,TRBJ2-1,CATSVGTYNEQFF
TRBV5-1,TRBJ2-7,CASSLGMWSGSNYEQYF
TRBV28,TRBJ2-5,CASSTDYQQETQYF
TRBV29-1,TRBJ1-5,CSVTTGAGGNQPQHF
TRBV12-3/TRBV12-4,TRBJ2-7,CASRFSGIPYEQYF
TRBV29-1,TRBJ2-7,CSVELRRAPLYEQYF
TRBV25-1,TRBJ1-1,CASSEGIRGNTEAFF
TRBV29-1,TRBJ1-1,CSVEGTVNTEAFF
TRBV24-1,TRBJ2-1,CATSDLFSGVGNEQFF
TRBV5-1,TRBJ2-7,CASSPTSGPREEQYF
TRBV27,TRBJ2-1,CASSLSIDEQFF
TRBV20-1,TRBJ2-2,CSARDNTGLASGELFF
TRBV5-5,TRBJ2-7,CASSRGLAGPYEQYF
TRBV12-3/TRBV12-4,TRBJ1-1,CASRSPANSAFF